The 16 T cell receptor beta chains listed next were all sequenced from one sample in a study of blood T cell repertoires in COVID-19. Only in-frame clones appear in the TCRdb table, and some are missing; sequencing was by immunoSEQ multiplex PCR. The repertoire holds 200,000 or so clones, with 60% to 80% as singletons. Input material: peripheral blood. The receptors derive from a man in his 60s with active or convalescent COVID-19.

This chain's CDR3 is CASSYGPSGNTIYF. CDR3 DNA sequence: TGTGCCAGCAGTTACGGGCCCTCTGGAAACACCATATATTTT. The chain employs TRBV6-5 and TRBJ1-3, with unresolved D. V was clipped by 2 bases and J by 0 bases, with 5 bases between them. Germline assignment: CDR1 MNHEY and CDR2 SVGAGI. The CDR3 contains 14 residues.

This chain connects TRBV5-1 to TRBJ2-1; possibly TRBD1 for D (6 bases). The CDR3 runs to 14 residues. Trimming removed 2 bases from V and 8 bases from J, with 14 bases in between. The germline V gene encodes CDR1 SGHRS and CDR2 YFSETQ. The DNA for the CDR3 is TGCGCCAGCAGCTTAGGAACAGGGAAGGATGAGCAGTTCTTC. Translating gives CASSLGTGKDEQFF.

This clone was observed once. The genes are TRBV19 and TRBJ2-1; 8 nucleotides match TRBD1. V was clipped by 4 bases and J by 12 bases; unmatched bases: 8. CDR1 LNHDA and CDR2 SQIVND come from the germline V gene (reference sequence). This CDR3 contains 13 residues. CDR3 coding DNA: TGTGCCAGTAGTACCGCTTCCGGGACAGGGCAGTTCTTC. Translating gives CASSTASGTGQFF.

The rearrangement links TRBV10-3 to TRBJ2-2, with a tentative D call TRBD2 (6 bases). CDR1 is ENHRY and CDR2 is SYGVKD in the germline V gene. Trimming took off 7 bases at V and 0 bases at J, with 9 bases between the two ends. The length of the CDR3 is 14 residues. The CDR3 DNA is TGTGCCATCACTCGGGACTCGAACACCGGGGAGCTGTTTTTT. Protein: CAITRDSNTGELFF.

The gene calls are TRBV2 and TRBJ2-5; tentatively, D is TRBD1 (5 bases). The CDR3 extends over 13 amino acids. V was cut by 5 bases and J by 5 bases, with 12 bases left in between. Germline V gene data show CDR1 as SNHLY and CDR2 as FYNNEI. CDR3 loop: CASSPTGPETQYF. The CDR3 nucleotides read TGTGCCAGCAGTCCTACAGGTCCTGAGACCCAGTACTTC.

This clone has a handful of counts. This chain joins TRBV27 and TRBJ2-5; TRBD1 matches at 10 bases. Germline V lookup: CDR1 MNHEY, CDR2 SMNVEV (reference sequence). The J segment lost 5 bases and the V segment lost 4 bases, leaving 7 bases of the junction unmatched. The CDR3 is 15 residues long. DNA for the CDR3: TGTGCCAGCAGTTCCCCCGGGACAGGGGTGGAGACCCAGTACTTC. Translated: CASSSPGTGVETQYF.

Here the CDR3 DNA reads TGTGCCAGCAGCTCCCAAGGGCGAGGAGGGCAGCCCCAGCATTTT. This sequence encodes CASSSQGRGGQPQHF. This chain links TRBV7-9 with TRBJ1-5, with D uncertain. The CDR3 loop spans 15 amino acids. V lost 4 bases to trimming and J lost 7 bases, with 17 bases between them. Per the germline V gene, CDR1 is SEHNR and CDR2 is FQNEAQ (reference sequence).

The chain carries TRBV16 and TRBJ2-5; maybe TRBD1 (5 bases). The CDR3 contains 13 residues. Germline-derived CDR1 and CDR2 are KGHSY and FQNENV. V lost 1 base and J lost 4, with 7 bases in between. CDR3 sequence (DNA): TGTGCCAGCAGCCAATTTCAGGGAGAGACCCAGTACTTC. This gives the protein CASSQFQGETQYF.

The chain uses TRBV6-5 and TRBJ1-2; the D gene is possibly TRBD1 (5 bases). Trimming cost V 7 bases and J 6 bases, with 21 bases left between them. The CDR3 is 15 amino acids. Per the germline V gene, CDR1 is MNHEY and CDR2 is SVGAGI. The CDR3 loop is CASIRVRGDENGYTF. The CDR3 DNA follows: TGTGCCAGCATAAGAGTTCGGGGGGATGAGAATGGCTACACCTTC.

This clone was detected only a few times. The chain employs TRBV27 and TRBJ2-7; 7 bases line up with TRBD1. Trimming at V came to 0 bases and at J to 2 bases, leaving 7 bases not matched to a gene. CDR1 and CDR2 (germline): MNHEY, SMNVEV (reference sequence). The CDR3 length is 16 residues. The CDR3: CASSLSSTGFTYEQYF. CDR3 DNA: TGTGCCAGCAGTTTATCGTCGACAGGGTTCACCTACGAGCAGTACTTC.

The chain uses TRBV10-3 and TRBJ1-2, with D maybe TRBD1 (5 bases). Germline V lookup: CDR1 ENHRY, CDR2 SYGVKD. V dropped 4 bases and J dropped 6 bases, with 9 bases sitting between them. The CDR3 contains 12 residues. CDR3 DNA: TGTGCCATCAGTGTGGCCAGGGATGGCTACACCTTC. This sequence encodes CAISVARDGYTF.

The chain uses TRBV7-3 and TRBJ2-2; TRBD1 aligns across 7 bases. V dropped 6 bases and J dropped 3; count of bases not matched to a gene: 4. CDR1 and CDR2 (germline): SGHTA, FQGTGA. This CDR3 comprises 14 residues. The CDR3 nucleotides read TGTGCCAGCAGGGAAGACAGGGACACCGGGGAGCTGTTTTTT. Translation gives CASREDRDTGELFF.

In regard to this clone: A read error may account for a junction end that differs from germline. This chain connects TRBV14 to TRBJ1-4; possible D gene TRBD1, 5 bases. Germline-derived CDR1 and CDR2 are SGHDN and FVKESK. The CDR3 covers 15 residues. The CDR3 DNA is TGTGCCAGCAGCCAAGAAGGGCCCAGGGAGGAAAAGCTGTTTTTT. This codes for CASSQEGPREEKLFF.

The V gene is TRBV29-1, the J gene TRBJ1-1; TRBD1 agrees at 8 bases. The CDR3 spans 13 residues. Germline assignment: CDR1 SQVTM and CDR2 ANQGSEA. The V gene end was trimmed by 5 bases and the J gene end by 0 bases; junction bases not matched to a gene: 2. The DNA of the CDR3 is TGCAGCGTTACAGGGGGGATGAACACTGAAGCTTTCTTT. Its translation is CSVTGGMNTEAFF.

The chain is built from TRBV10-3 and TRBJ1-4, with TRBD1 matching 11 bases. Germline V lookup: CDR1 ENHRY, CDR2 SYGVKD. CDR3 length: 14 residues. With 6 bases clipped from V and 7 bases from J, the junction kept 4 bases outside the gene matches. This CDR3 reads CAISGTGGPEKLFF. The CDR3 DNA follows: TGTGCCATCAGCGGGACAGGGGGACCTGAAAAACTGTTTTTT.

CDR3: CASSQDLAGAAFFTDTQYF. The CDR3 nucleotides read TGCGCCAGCAGCCAAGACCTAGCGGGAGCCGCGTTCTTCACAGATACGCAGTATTTT. The chain carries TRBV4-3 and TRBJ2-3; TRBD2 aligns across 10 bases. The CDR3 consists of 19 residues. The trim removed 0 bases at V and 2 bases at J, leaving 11 bases unmatched. Germline V gene data show CDR1 as LGHNA and CDR2 as YSLEER.